These T cell receptor beta chains were read from a single sample in a study of vaccination effects on CD4 cells after COVID-19. Profiled with immunoSEQ multiplex PCR; TCRdb holds only in-frame clones, not every one. The table lists 25,000 to 30,000 clones, roughly 70% of them singletons, with approximately 8.7% in the top ten. The antigens these receptors bind are not known. The source material was CD4+ T cells from PBMCs cultured with HCoV-NL63 spike peptides, sampled after COVID-19 vaccination. Receptors were obtained from a human donor who received a COVID-19 vaccine. CDR3s include the opening cysteine and the closing phenylalanine or tryptophan. A row's size may be missing; if present it is once, few, many or a size class.

v_gene	abundance	len	j_gene	CDR3aa
TRBV24-1	-	12	TRBJ2-3	CATSASGDTQYF
TRBV4-2	few	17	TRBJ2-5	CASSQQTSGGASATQYF
TRBV4-1	-	16	TRBJ1-6	CASSQDPRAYNSPLHF
TRBV5-1	few	15	TRBJ2-7	CASSLVTGGSYEQYF
TRBV7-2	-	14	TRBJ2-1	CASSLFGASNEQFF
TRBV12-3/TRBV12-4	-	13	TRBJ1-5	CASRTTGNQPQHF
TRBV7-9	-	17	TRBJ2-7	CASSLGIRRVSSYEQYF
TRBV14	-	17	TRBJ2-5	CASSQGSAWGVQETQYF
TRBV11-2	-	13	TRBJ1-5	CASSFDGSGPQHF
TRBV5-5	-	16	TRBJ2-1	CASSLRIGRSHNEQFF
TRBV30	-	15	TRBJ2-2	CAWGRQGAGTGELFF
TRBV12-3/TRBV12-4	-	13	TRBJ1-2	CASSRDRNKGYTF
TRBV6-1	once	13	TRBJ2-2	CASSEYGDGELFF
TRBV5-8	-	16	TRBJ2-4	CASSLPGLASQNIQYF
TRBV11-2	few	13	TRBJ1-2	CASSSPNMGGYTF
TRBV18	once	17	TRBJ1-1	CASSPPGQGVGHTEAFF
TRBV4-2	few	17	TRBJ1-6	CASSQDPGGSRNSPLHF
TRBV9	-	16	TRBJ2-1	CASSAREGGVYNEQFF
TRBV6-5	-	14	TRBJ2-7	CASSSYEGGYEQYF
TRBV7-2	few	14	TRBJ2-7	CASSLVPGTGEQYF
TRBV19	few	13	TRBJ1-2	CASSRTGFYGYTF
TRBV5-4	-	13	TRBJ2-1	CASSFEAYNEQFF